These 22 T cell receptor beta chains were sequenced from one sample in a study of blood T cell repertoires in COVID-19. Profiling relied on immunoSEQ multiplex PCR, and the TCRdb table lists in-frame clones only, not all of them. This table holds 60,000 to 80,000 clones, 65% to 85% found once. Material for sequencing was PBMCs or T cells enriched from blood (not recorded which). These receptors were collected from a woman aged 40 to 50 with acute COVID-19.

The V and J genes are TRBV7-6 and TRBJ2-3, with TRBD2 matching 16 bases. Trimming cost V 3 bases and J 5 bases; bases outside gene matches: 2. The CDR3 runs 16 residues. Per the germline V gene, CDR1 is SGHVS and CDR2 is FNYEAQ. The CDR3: CASSLGLAGGQDTQYF. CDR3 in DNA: TGTGCCAGCAGCTTGGGACTAGCGGGGGGGCAAGATACGCAGTATTTT.

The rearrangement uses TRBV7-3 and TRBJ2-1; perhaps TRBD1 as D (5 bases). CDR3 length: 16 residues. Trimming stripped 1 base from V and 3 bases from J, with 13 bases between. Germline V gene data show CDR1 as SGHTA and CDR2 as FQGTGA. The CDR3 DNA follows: TGTGCCAGCAGCTTAATTCCACAGGAGCTCTACAATGAGCAGTTCTTC. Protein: CASSLIPQELYNEQFF.

CDR3 sequence (DNA): TGTGCCAGCAGTTTTTCCCCGGGGTACGAGCAGTACTTC. This translates into CASSFSPGYEQYF. The chain recombines TRBV28 with TRBJ2-7; D is perhaps TRBD2 (5 bases). CDR1 and CDR2 from the germline V gene are MDHEN and SYDVKM. The CDR3 sequence is 13 residues long. The V end lost 3 bases, the J end lost 4 bases, and 10 bases lay between the germline ends.

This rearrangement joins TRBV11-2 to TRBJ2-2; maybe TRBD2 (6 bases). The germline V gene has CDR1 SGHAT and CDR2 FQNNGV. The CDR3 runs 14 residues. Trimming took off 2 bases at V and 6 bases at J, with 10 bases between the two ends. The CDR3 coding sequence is TGTGCCAGCAGCTTAAATCCGGGGGCCGGGGAGCTGTTTTTT. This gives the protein CASSLNPGAGELFF.

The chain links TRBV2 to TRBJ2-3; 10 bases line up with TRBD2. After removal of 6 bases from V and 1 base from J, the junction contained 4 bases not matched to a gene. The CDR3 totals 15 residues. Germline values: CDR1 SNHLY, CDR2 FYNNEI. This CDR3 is CASSQREGRTDTQYF. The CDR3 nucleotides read TGTGCCAGCAGCCAGCGGGAGGGCCGCACAGATACGCAGTATTTT.

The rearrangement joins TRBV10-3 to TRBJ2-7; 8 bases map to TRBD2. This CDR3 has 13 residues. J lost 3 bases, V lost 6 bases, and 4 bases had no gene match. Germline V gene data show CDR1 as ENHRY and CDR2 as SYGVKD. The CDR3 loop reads CAISSGSNYEQYF. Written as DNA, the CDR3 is TGTGCCATCAGCAGCGGGAGTAACTACGAGCAGTACTTC.

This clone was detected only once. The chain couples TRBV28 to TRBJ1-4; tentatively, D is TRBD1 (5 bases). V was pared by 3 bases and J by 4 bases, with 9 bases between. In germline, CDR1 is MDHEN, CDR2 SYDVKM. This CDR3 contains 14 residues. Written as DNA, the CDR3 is TGTGCCAGCAGTTTCGGGGGGTTTAATGAAAAACTGTTTTTT. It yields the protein CASSFGGFNEKLFF.

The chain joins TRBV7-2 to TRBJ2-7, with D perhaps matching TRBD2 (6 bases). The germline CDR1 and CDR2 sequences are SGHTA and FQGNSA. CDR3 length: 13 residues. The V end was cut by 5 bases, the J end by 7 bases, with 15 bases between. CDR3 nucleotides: TGTGCCAGCAGCGAAGGAGGGTTTGTGGAGCAGTACGTC. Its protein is CASSEGGFVEQYV.

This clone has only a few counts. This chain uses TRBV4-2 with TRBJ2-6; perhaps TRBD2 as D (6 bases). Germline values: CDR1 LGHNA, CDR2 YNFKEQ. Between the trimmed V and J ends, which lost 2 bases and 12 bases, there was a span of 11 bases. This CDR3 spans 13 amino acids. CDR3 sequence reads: CASSQRDSRVLTF. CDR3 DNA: TGTGCCAGCAGCCAAAGGGACTCCCGCGTCCTGACTTTC.

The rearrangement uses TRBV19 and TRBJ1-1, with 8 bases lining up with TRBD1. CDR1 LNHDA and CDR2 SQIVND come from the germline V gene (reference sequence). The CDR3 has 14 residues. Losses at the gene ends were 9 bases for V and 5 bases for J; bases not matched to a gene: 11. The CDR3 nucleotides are TGTGCCAGCAACCAACAGGGGGTTGGAACTGAAGCTTTCTTT. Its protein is CASNQQGVGTEAFF.

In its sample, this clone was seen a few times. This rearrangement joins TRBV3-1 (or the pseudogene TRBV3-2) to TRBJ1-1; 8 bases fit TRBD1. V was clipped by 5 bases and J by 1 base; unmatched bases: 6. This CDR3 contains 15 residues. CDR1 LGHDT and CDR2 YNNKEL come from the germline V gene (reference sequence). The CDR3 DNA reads TGTGCCAGCAGCTTTACAGGGGGTTGGAACACTGAAGCTTTCTTT. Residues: CASSFTGGWNTEAFF.

CDR3 amino acids: CASSVAVGVEQFF. The CDR3 bases are TGTGCCAGCAGCGTAGCCGTCGGGGTTGAGCAGTTCTTC. J is TRBJ2-1 and V is TRBV9; a possible D gene is TRBD2 (5 bases). The CDR3 totals 13 residues. The V and J ends lost 0 bases and 9 bases respectively, with 10 bases between them. Per the germline V gene, CDR1 is SGDLS and CDR2 is YYNGEE.

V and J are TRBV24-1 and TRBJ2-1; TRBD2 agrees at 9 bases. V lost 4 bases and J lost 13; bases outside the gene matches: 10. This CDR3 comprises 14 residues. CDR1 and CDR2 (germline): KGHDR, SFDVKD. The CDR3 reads CATSEGLGGGAQFF. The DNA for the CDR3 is TGTGCCACCAGTGAGGGCCTTGGCGGGGGGGCTCAGTTCTTC.

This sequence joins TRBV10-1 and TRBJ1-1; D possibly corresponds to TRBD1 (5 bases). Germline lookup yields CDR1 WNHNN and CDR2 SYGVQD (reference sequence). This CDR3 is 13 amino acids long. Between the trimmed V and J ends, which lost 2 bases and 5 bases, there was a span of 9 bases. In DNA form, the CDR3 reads TGCGCCAGCAGTGAGAGGGGCCGGACTGAAGCTTTCTTT. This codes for CASSERGRTEAFF.

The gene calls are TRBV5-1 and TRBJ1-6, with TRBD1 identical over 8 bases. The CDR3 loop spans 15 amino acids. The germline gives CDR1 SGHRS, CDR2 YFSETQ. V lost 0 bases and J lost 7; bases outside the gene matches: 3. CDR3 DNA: TGCGCCAGCAGCTTGGCCTGGACAGGGAATTCACCCCTCCACTTT. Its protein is CASSLAWTGNSPLHF.

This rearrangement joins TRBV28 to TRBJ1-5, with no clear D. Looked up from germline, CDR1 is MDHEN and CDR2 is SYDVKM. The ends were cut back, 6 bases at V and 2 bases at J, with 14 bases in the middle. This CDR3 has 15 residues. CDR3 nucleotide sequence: TGTGCCAGCAGCCTAGAGGAACGCGGCAATCAGCCCCAGCATTTT. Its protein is CASSLEERGNQPQHF.

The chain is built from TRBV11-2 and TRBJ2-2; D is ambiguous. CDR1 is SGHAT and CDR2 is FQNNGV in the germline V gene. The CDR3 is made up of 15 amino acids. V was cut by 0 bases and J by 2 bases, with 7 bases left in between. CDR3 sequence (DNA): TGTGCCAGCAGCTTAGAGTCCCTTAACACCGGGGAGCTGTTTTTT. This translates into CASSLESLNTGELFF.

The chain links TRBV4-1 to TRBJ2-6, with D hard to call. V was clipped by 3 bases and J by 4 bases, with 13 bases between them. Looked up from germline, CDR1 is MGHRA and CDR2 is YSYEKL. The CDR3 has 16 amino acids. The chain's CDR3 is CASSQNLAYGANVLTF. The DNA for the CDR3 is TGCGCCAGCAGCCAGAACTTAGCATACGGGGCCAACGTCCTGACTTTC.

CDR3 residues: CASSGGSGNEQFF. The CDR3 region has the DNA TGTGCCAGCAGTGGGGGGAGTGGCAATGAGCAGTTCTTC. The V gene is TRBV11-3, the J gene TRBJ2-1; possible D gene TRBD2, 6 bases. Trimming removed 6 bases at V and 6 bases at J, with 12 bases between. The CDR3 extends over 13 amino acids. Germline-derived CDR1 and CDR2 are SGHNT and YENEEA. Complete variable domain (other parts from reference TRBV11-3 and TRBJ2-1): EAGVVQSPRYKIIEKKQPVAFWCNPISGHNTLYWYLQNLGQGPELLIRYENEEAVDDSQLPKDRFSAERLKGVDSTLKIQPAELGDSAVYLCASSGGSGNEQFFGPGTRLTVL.

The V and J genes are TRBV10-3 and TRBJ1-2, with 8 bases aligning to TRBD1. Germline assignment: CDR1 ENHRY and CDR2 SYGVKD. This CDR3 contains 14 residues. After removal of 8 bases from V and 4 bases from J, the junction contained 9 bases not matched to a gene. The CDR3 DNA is TGTGCCATCCAGTGGACAGGGACCCGCTATGGCTACACCTTC. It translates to CAIQWTGTRYGYTF.

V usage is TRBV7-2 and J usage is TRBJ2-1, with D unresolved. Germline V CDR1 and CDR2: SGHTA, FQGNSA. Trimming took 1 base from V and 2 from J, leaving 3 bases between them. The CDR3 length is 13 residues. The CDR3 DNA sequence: TGTGCCAGCAGCTTAGTAACCTACAATGAGCAGTTCTTC. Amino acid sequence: CASSLVTYNEQFF.

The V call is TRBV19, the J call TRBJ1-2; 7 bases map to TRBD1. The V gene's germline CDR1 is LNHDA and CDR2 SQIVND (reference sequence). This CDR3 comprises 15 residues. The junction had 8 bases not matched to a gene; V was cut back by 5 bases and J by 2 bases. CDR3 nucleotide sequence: TGTGCCAGTAGTCTCCAGGGGGGCGAGAACTATGGCTACACCTTC. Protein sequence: CASSLQGGENYGYTF.